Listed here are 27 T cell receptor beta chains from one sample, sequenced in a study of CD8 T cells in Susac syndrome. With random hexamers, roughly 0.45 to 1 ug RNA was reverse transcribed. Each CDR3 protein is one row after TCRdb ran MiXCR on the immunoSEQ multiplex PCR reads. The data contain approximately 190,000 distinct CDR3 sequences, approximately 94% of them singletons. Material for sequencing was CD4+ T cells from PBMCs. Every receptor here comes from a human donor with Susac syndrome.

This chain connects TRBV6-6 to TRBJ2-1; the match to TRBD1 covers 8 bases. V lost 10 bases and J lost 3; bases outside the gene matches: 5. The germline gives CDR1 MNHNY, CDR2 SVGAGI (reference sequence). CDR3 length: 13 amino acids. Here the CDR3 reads CAISGQGYNEQFF. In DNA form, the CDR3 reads TGTGCCATCTCCGGACAGGGCTACAATGAGCAGTTCTTC.

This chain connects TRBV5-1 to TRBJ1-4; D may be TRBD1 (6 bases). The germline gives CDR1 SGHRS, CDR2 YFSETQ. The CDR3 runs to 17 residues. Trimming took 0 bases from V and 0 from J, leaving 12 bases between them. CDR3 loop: CASSLAGDHATNEKLFF. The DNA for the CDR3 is TGCGCCAGCAGCTTGGCAGGGGACCATGCAACTAATGAAAAACTGTTTTTT.

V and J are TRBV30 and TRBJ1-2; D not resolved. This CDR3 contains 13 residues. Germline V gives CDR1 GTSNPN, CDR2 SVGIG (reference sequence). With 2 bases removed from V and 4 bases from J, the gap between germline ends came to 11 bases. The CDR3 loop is CAWSPPSAYGYTF. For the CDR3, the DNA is TGTGCCTGGAGTCCCCCCTCGGCCTATGGCTACACCTTC.

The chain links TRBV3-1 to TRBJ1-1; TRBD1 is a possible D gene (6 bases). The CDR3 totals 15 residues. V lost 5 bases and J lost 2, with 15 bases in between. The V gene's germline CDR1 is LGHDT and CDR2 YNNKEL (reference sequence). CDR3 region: CASSYLRGVNTEAFF. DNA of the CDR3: TGTGCCAGCAGCTACCTCAGGGGAGTCAACACTGAAGCTTTCTTT.

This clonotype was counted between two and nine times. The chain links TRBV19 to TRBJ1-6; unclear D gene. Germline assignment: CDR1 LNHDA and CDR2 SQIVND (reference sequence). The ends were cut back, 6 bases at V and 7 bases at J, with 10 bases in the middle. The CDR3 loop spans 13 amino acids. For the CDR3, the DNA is TGTGCCAGTAGCGCGGGATACAATTCACCCCTCCACTTT. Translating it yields CASSAGYNSPLHF.

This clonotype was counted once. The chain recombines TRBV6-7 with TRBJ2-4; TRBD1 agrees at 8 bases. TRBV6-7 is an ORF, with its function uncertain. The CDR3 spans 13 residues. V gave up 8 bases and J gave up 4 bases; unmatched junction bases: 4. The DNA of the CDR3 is TGTGCCAGCCGCGGGACAGGAAAAAACATTCAGTACTTC. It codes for CASRGTGKNIQYF.

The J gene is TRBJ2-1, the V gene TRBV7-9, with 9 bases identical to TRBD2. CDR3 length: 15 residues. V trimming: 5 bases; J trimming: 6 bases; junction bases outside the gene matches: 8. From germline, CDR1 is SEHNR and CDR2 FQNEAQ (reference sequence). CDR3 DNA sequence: TGTGCCAGCAGCCTGGTGCGGGGGGGCTTCAATGAGCAGTTCTTC. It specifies CASSLVRGGFNEQFF.

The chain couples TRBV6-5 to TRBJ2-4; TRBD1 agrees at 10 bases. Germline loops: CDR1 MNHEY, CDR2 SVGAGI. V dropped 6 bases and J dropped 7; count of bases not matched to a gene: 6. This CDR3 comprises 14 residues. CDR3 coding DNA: TGTGCCAGCAGACAGACAGGGGGCGGGAACATTCAGTACTTC. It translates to CASRQTGGGNIQYF.

In nucleotides, the CDR3 is TGTGCCAGCAGTAAAGGGAGGGGGGATGCCCCGTTCCTACGCCCAAACTCCTACGAGCAGTACTTC. Amino acid sequence: CASSKGRGDAPFLRPNSYEQYF. The rearrangement links TRBV12-3 or TRBV12-4 to TRBJ2-7; maybe TRBD2 (7 bases). Trimming stripped 5 bases from V and 0 bases from J, with 35 bases between. CDR3 size: 22 residues.

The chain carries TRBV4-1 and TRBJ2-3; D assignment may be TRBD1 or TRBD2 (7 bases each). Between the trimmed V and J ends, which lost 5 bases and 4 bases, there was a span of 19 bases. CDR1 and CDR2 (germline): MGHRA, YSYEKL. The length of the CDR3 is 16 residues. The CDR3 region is CASSSRQGGSADTQYF. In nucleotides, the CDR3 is TGCGCCAGCAGCAGTCGACAGGGAGGGAGTGCAGATACGCAGTATTTT.

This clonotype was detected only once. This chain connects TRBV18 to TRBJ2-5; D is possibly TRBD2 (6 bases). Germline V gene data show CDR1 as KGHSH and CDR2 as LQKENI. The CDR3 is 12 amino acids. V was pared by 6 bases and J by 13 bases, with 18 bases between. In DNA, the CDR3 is TGTGCCAGCTCCCCCCTGGAGTCCGGGGGGTACTTC. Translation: CASSPLESGGYF. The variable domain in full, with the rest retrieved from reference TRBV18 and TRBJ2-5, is NAGVMQNPRHLVRRRGQEARLRCSPMKGHSHVYWYRQLPEEGLKFMVYLQKENIIDESGMPKERFSAEFPKEGPSILRIQQVVRGDSAAYFCASSPLESGGYFGPGTRLLVL.

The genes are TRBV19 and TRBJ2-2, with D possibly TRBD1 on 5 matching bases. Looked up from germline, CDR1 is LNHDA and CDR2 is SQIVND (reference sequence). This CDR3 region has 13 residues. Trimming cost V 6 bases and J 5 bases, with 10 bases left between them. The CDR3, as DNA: TGTGCCAGTAGGTTCAGGGAAACCGGGGAGCTGTTTTTT. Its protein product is CASRFRETGELFF.

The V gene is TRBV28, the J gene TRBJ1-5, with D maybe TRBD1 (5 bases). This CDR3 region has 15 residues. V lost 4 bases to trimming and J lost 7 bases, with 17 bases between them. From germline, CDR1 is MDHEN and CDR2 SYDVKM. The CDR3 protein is CASSWGTGAEQPQHF. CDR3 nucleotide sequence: TGTGCCAGCAGTTGGGGGACCGGGGCCGAACAGCCCCAGCATTTT.

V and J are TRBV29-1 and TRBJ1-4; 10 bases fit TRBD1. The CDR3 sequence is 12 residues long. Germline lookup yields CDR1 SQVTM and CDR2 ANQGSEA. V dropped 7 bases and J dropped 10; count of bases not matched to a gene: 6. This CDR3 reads CSAGQGDGKLFF. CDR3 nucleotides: TGCAGCGCTGGACAGGGGGATGGAAAACTGTTTTTT.

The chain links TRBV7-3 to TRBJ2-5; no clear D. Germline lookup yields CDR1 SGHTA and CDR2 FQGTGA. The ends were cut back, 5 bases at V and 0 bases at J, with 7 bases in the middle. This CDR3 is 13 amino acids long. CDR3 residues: CASSAYNQETQYF. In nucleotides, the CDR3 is TGTGCCAGCAGCGCATACAACCAAGAGACCCAGTACTTC. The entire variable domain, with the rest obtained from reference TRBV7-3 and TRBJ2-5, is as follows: GAGVSQTPSNKVTEKGKYVELRCDPISGHTALYWYRQSLGQGPEFLIYFQGTGAADDSGLPNDRFFAVRPEGSVSTLKIQRTERGDSAVYLCASSAYNQETQYFGPGTRLLVL.

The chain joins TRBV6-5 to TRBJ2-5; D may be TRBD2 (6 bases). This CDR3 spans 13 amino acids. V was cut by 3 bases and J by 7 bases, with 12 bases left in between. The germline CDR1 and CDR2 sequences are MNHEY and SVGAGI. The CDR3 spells CASSYGRGGTQYF. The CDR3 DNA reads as TGTGCCAGCAGTTATGGACGGGGAGGGACCCAGTACTTC.

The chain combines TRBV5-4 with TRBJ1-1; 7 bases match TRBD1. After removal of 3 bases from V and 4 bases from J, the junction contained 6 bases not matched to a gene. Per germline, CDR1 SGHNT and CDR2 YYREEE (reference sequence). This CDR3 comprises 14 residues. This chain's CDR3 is CASSSKQGPTEAFF. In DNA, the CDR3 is TGTGCCAGCAGCTCCAAACAGGGGCCCACTGAAGCTTTCTTT. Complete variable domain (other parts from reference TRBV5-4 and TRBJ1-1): ETGVTQSPTHLIKTRGQQVTLRCSSQSGHNTVSWYQQALGQGPQFIFQYYREEENGRGNFPPRFSGLQFPNYSSELNVNALELDDSALYLCASSSKQGPTEAFFGQGTRLTVV.

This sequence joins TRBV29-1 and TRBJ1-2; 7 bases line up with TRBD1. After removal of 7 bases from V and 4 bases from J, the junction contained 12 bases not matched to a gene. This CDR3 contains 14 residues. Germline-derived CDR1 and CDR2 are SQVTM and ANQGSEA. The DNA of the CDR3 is TGCAGCGCCGTGGGTAGGGGGCTGGCCTATGGCTACACCTTC. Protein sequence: CSAVGRGLAYGYTF.

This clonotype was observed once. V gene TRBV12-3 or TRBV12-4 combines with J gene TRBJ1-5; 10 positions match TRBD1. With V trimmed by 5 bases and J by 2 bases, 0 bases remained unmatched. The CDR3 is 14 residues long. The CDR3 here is CASSGTGGNQPQHF. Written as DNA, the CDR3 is TGTGCCAGCAGTGGGACAGGGGGCAATCAGCCCCAGCATTTT.

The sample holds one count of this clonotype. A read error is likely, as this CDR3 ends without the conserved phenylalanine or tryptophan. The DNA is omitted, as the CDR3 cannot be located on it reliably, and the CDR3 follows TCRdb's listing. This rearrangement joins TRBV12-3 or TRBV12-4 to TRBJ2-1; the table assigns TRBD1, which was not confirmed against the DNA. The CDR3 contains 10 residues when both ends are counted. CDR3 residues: CASSYTRRVI.

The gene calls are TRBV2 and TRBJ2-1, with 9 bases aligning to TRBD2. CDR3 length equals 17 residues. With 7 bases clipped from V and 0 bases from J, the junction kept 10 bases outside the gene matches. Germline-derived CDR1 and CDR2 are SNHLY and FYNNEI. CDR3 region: CASTGVAGVYSYNEQFF. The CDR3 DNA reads TGTGCCAGCACTGGGGTAGCGGGGGTTTACTCCTACAATGAGCAGTTCTTC.

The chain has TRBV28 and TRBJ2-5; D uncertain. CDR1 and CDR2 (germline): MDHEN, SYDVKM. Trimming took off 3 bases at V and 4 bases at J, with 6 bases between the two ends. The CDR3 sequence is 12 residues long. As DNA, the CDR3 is TGTGCCAGCAGTTTTCTTGGAGAGACCCAGTACTTC. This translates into CASSFLGETQYF. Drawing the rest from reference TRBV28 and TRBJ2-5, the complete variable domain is DVKVTQSSRYLVKRTGEKVFLECVQDMDHENMFWYRQDPGLGLRLIYFSYDVKMKEKGDIPEGYSVSREKKERFSLILESASTNQTSMYLCASSFLGETQYFGPGTRLLVL.

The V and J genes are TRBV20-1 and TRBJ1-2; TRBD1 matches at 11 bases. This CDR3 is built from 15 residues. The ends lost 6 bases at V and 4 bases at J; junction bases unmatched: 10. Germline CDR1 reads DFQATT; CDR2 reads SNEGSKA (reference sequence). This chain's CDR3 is CSAPGQGDLGYGYTF. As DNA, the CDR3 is TGCAGTGCCCCGGGACAGGGGGATCTTGGCTATGGCTACACCTTC.

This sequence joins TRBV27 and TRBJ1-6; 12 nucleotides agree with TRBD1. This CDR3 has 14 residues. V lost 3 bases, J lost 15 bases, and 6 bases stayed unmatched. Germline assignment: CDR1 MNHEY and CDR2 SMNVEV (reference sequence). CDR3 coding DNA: TGTGCCAGCAGTTTTAGGGACAGGGGGCTTAGCCTCCACTTT. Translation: CASSFRDRGLSLHF.

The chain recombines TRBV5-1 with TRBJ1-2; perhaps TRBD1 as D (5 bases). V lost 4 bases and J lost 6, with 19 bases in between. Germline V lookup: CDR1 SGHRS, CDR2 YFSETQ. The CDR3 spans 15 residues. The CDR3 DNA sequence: TGCGCCAGCAGCAAAACAACACGGGACGAGGATGGCTACACCTTC. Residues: CASSKTTRDEDGYTF.

CDR3 loop: CSVGQGAGLYNEQFF. The CDR3 DNA reads as TGCAGCGTTGGACAGGGGGCAGGGTTATACAATGAGCAGTTCTTC. This sequence joins TRBV29-1 and TRBJ2-1, with 10 nucleotides matching TRBD1. The germline V gene has CDR1 SQVTM and CDR2 ANQGSEA. The CDR3 has 15 amino acids. V dropped 4 bases and J dropped 4; count of bases not matched to a gene: 7.

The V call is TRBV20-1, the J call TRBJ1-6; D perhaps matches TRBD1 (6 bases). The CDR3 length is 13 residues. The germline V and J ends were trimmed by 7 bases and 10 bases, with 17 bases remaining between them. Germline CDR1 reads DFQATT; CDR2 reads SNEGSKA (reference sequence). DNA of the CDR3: TGCAGTGTCCAGGAGAGGGGGGAATCACCCCTCCACTTT. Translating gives CSVQERGESPLHF.